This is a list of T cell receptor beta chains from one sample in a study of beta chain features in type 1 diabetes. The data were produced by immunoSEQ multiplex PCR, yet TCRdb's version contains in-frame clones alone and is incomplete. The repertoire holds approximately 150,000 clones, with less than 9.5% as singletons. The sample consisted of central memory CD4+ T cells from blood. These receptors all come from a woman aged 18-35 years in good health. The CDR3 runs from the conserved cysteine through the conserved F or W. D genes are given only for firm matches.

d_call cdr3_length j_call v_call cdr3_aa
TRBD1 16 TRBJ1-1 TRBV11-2 CASSSTGQGLNTEAFF
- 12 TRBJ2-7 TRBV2 CASSAYYYEQYF
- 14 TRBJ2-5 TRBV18 CASSPFTYQETQYF
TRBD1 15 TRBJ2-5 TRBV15 CATSRDWDSQETQYF
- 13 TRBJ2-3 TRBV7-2 CASKGGRTDTQYF
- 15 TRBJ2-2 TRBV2 CASSEVAGRDGELFF
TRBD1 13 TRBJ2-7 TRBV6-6 CASSDREFDEQYF
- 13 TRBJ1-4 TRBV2 CASSPRLNEKLFF
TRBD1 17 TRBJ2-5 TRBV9 CASSVATGGGTQETQYF
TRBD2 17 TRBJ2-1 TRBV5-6 CASSLFGGTSGNNEQFF
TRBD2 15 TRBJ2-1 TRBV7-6 CASSGGTSGRNEQFF
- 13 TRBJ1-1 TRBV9 CASSTGLSTEAFF
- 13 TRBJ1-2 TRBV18 CASSPGLSYGYTF
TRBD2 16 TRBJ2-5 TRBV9 CASSPSLAGGGETQYF
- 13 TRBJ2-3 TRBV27 CASSRQGTDTQYF
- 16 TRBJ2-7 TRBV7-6 CASSLGTGLLAPEQYF
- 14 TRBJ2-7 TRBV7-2 CASSLGDFSYEQYF
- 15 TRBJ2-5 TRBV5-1 CASSLGRGAEETQYF
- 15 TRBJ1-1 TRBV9 CASSVVGGGNTEAFF
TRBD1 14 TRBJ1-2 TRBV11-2 CASSPDQGGYGYTF
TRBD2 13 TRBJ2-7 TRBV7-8 CASSLRGAYEQYF
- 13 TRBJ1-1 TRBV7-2 CASSQHMNTEAFF
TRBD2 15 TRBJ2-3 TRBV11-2 CASSLDGRRTDTQYF
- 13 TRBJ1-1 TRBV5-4 CASSLAYNTEAFF
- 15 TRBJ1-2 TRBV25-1 CASSGPQGLDYGYTF
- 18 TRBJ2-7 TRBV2 CASSPNIGPGHGLYEQYF
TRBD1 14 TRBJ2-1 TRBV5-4 CASSLVTGGYEQFF
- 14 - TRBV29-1 CSVGTESFTYEQYF
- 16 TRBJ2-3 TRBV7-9 CASSLMGLASTDTQYF
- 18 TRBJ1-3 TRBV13 CASSLPGHLQHSGNTIYF
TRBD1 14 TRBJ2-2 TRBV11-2 CAGADRVTAGELFF
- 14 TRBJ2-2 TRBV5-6 CASSLGRETGELFF
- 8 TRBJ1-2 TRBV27 CALYGYTF
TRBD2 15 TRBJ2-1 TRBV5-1 CASSAGLAAHNEQFF
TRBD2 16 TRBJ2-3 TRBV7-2 CASSQGLADRADTQYF
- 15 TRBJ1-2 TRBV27 CASSSAGGHGNGYTF
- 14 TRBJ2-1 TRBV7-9 CASSLMQTFNEQFF
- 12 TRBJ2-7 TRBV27 CASSSSGYEQYF
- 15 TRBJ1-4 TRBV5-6 CASSSIHRVGEKLFF
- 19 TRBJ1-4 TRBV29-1 CSVEDGNGRGEGTNEKLFF